A selection of T cell receptor beta chains follows, all from one sample in a study of T cell responses to AZD1222 COVID-19 vaccine. Sequencing was performed with immunoSEQ multiplex PCR; in TCRdb, only in-frame clones are kept and a portion is missing. The table includes 180,000 or so clones, around 90% detected once. The specimen was peripheral blood, collected on day 0 of AZD1222 vaccination. The source is an adult in good health. CDR3s leave out the opening cysteine and the closing phenylalanine or tryptophan. D genes are given only for firm matches.

d_call j_call v_call cdr3_aa
. TRBJ1-4 TRBV4-1 ASSPSLRRVATNEKLF
. TRBJ1-2 TRBV7-2 ASSCTDCYGYT
TRBD1 TRBJ2-7 TRBV6-6 ASTPRDRFYEQY
. TRBJ2-5 TRBV6-5 ASMAGEETQY
. TRBJ2-1 TRBV2 ASTDPPRGNEQF
. TRBJ1-2 TRBV28 ASSLSRPPYGYT
. TRBJ2-2 TRBV7-7 ASSLIEGNTGELF
TRBD2 TRBJ2-3 TRBV7-6 ASSLGTSGRRTDTQY
. TRBJ2-3 TRBV7-9 ASSLSSRVVDTQY
. TRBJ2-7 TRBV5-6 ASSLVGSRLGSYEQY